Listed here are 21 T cell receptor beta chains from one sample, sequenced in a study of Ad26.COV2.S vaccination and SARS-CoV-2 variants. Stated treatment: about 20 received Ad26.COV2.S at low or high dose, single or two shots; five or six received placebo; per-sample allocation not given. Sampling was performed 63 days after the first vaccine or placebo injection. The table came from immunoSEQ multiplex PCR; TCRdb's copy has only in-frame clones and leaves some out. This sample has about 220,000 clones, with roughly 90% found just once. Sequenced material: peripheral blood, taken in a trial of Ad26.COV2.S vaccine versus placebo. Every receptor here comes from a person aged 18 to 59 who received the Ad26.COV2.S COVID-19 vaccine or a placebo.

V usage is TRBV19 and J usage is TRBJ2-1; 7 positions agree with TRBD2. Losses at the gene ends were 1 base for V and 7 bases for J; bases not matched to a gene: 4. Looked up from germline, CDR1 is LNHDA and CDR2 is SQIVND (reference sequence). The CDR3 is made up of 14 amino acids. CDR3 DNA sequence: TGTGCCAGTAGTATAGGGGACTACCTTAATGAGCAGTTCTTC. Its protein product is CASSIGDYLNEQFF.

CDR3 amino acids: CAWSVQGQWNTGELFF. The CDR3 nucleotides are TGTGCCTGGAGTGTACAGGGACAGTGGAACACCGGGGAGCTGTTTTTT. The V and J genes are TRBV30 and TRBJ2-2; 7 bases fit TRBD1. This CDR3 comprises 16 residues. V trimming: 0 bases; J trimming: 1 base; junction bases outside the gene matches: 5. Germline-derived CDR1 and CDR2 are GTSNPN and SVGIG (reference sequence).

This chain uses TRBV9 with TRBJ1-2; D is perhaps TRBD1 (6 bases). This CDR3 has 15 residues. Trimming left V 4 bases short and J 6 bases short, with 19 bases between. Germline CDR1 and CDR2: SGDLS and YYNGEE. DNA of the CDR3: TGTGCCAGCAGCCCCCGGGCAGGGGACAACCATGGCTACACCTTC. Translating gives CASSPRAGDNHGYTF.

CDR3 DNA: TGTGCCTGGAGTCGGACAGGGGGCTTGCATGGCTACACCTTC. Amino acids: CAWSRTGGLHGYTF. V is TRBV30 and J is TRBJ1-2, with 11 bases fitting TRBD1. V shed 2 bases, J shed 6 bases, and the junction held 5 bases outside the gene matches. There are 14 residues in the CDR3. From germline, CDR1 is GTSNPN and CDR2 SVGIG (reference sequence).

V is TRBV27 and J is TRBJ2-7, with a tentative D call TRBD2 (7 bases). Trimming stripped 3 bases from V and 3 bases from J, with 21 bases between. Germline CDR1 and CDR2: MNHEY and SMNVEV (reference sequence). This CDR3 is built from 17 residues. This chain's CDR3 is CASSFLSRGASFYEQYF. DNA for the CDR3: TGTGCCAGCAGTTTCTTATCCCGGGGGGCGTCCTTCTACGAGCAGTACTTC.

The chain couples TRBV5-4 to TRBJ1-2, with 8 bases lining up with TRBD1. Germline loops: CDR1 SGHNT, CDR2 YYREEE (reference sequence). This CDR3 spans 14 amino acids. The junction had 8 bases not matched to a gene; V was cut back by 4 bases and J by 6 bases. DNA of the CDR3: TGTGCCAGCAGCGAGGGGACAGGTATTGATGGCTACACCTTC. Its translation is CASSEGTGIDGYTF.

This clone has more than one count but fewer than ten. This sequence joins TRBV6-1 and TRBJ1-1; weak D call: TRBD1 (5 bases). This CDR3 has 14 amino acids. Trimming took off 2 bases at V and 7 bases at J, with 14 bases between the two ends. From germline, CDR1 is MNHNS and CDR2 SASEGT. This CDR3 reads CASSESAGSIEAFF. The CDR3 DNA reads as TGTGCCAGCAGTGAATCGGCAGGGTCTATTGAAGCTTTCTTT.

The V call is TRBV7-2, the J call TRBJ1-4; TRBD1 aligns across 8 bases. The CDR3 covers 14 residues. Unmatched junction bases numbered 2, after V lost 4 bases and J lost 4 bases. Per the germline V gene, CDR1 is SGHTA and CDR2 is FQGNSA. The CDR3 DNA follows: TGTGCCAGCAGCTCCGACAGGGGTAATGAAAAACTGTTTTTT. As protein: CASSSDRGNEKLFF.

The rearrangement links TRBV10-3 to TRBJ1-4; TRBD1 matches 10 bases. The CDR3 sequence is 15 residues long. Germline V gene sequence: CDR1 ENHRY, CDR2 SYGVKD. With 2 bases clipped from V and 5 bases from J, the junction kept 2 bases outside the gene matches. CDR3 loop: CAISEGGQGNEKLFF. CDR3 DNA sequence: TGTGCCATCAGTGAGGGGGGACAGGGGAATGAAAAACTGTTTTTT.

The CDR3 DNA follows: TGTGCCAGTACCTCCCGTCCCGGACAGGGCCACGAGCAGTACTTC. Its protein product is CASTSRPGQGHEQYF. The chain has TRBV19 and TRBJ2-7; 8 bases fit TRBD1. The germline V gene has CDR1 LNHDA and CDR2 SQIVND (reference sequence). After removal of 7 bases from V and 5 bases from J, the junction contained 13 bases not matched to a gene. CDR3 length equals 15 residues.

This clone appeared a few times. The gene calls are TRBV19 and TRBJ1-5; tentatively, D is TRBD1 (5 bases). The CDR3 consists of 17 residues. V was cut by 7 bases and J by 6 bases, with 25 bases left in between. Germline V gene data show CDR1 as LNHDA and CDR2 as SQIVND (reference sequence). The CDR3 is CASTLLISQGRGQPQHF. CDR3 sequence (DNA): TGTGCCAGTACCCTACTCATCAGCCAGGGTCGGGGTCAGCCCCAGCATTTT. Looking up the rest from reference TRBV19 and TRBJ1-5 gives the full variable domain: DGGITQSPKYLFRKEGQNVTLSCEQNLNHDAMYWYRQDPGQGLRLIYYSQIVNDFQKGDIAEGYSVSREKKESFPLTVTSAQKNPTAFYLCASTLLISQGRGQPQHFGDGTRLSIL.

The chain links TRBV7-2 to TRBJ1-2; D is unclear. Germline CDR1 is SGHTA and CDR2 is FQGNSA. V was pared by 4 bases and J by 7 bases, with 22 bases between. The CDR3 length is 16 residues. This chain's CDR3 is CASSSTPLPTVSGYTF. CDR3 bases: TGTGCCAGCAGCTCGACACCCCTGCCCACCGTGAGTGGCTACACCTTC.

This chain joins TRBV15 and TRBJ1-3; 8 nucleotides agree with TRBD1. The junction had 5 bases not matched to a gene; V was cut back by 0 bases and J by 1 base. Per the germline V gene, CDR1 is LNHNV and CDR2 is YYDKDF (reference sequence). CDR3 length: 17 amino acids. CDR3 DNA sequence: TGTGCCACCAGCAGAGATAGGCAGGGGGCTTCTGGAAACACCATATATTTT. Its translation: CATSRDRQGASGNTIYF.

Here the CDR3 DNA reads TGTGCCAGCAGCGCAGGTCCGCTAGCGCAATACGAGCAGTACTTC. It codes for CASSAGPLAQYEQYF. The V and J genes are TRBV5-4 and TRBJ2-7; D is possibly TRBD2 (6 bases). This CDR3 spans 15 amino acids. CDR1 SGHNT and CDR2 YYREEE come from the germline V gene (reference sequence). V was clipped by 4 bases and J by 4 bases, with 18 bases between them.

The chain combines TRBV5-1 with TRBJ1-5; unclear D gene. Germline V gives CDR1 SGHRS, CDR2 YFSETQ. The CDR3 sequence is 14 residues long. V was cut by 0 bases and J by 7 bases, with 11 bases left in between. The CDR3 coding sequence is TGCGCCAGCAGCTTGGAGGCCGAAGGGCAGCCCCAGCATTTT. Protein sequence: CASSLEAEGQPQHF.

The V call is TRBV10-3, the J call TRBJ2-7; weak D call: TRBD2 (6 bases). V was shortened by 9 bases and J by 0 bases, with 15 bases between the two germline ends. Germline-derived CDR1 and CDR2 are ENHRY and SYGVKD. The CDR3 loop spans 14 amino acids. The CDR3 nucleotides are TGTGCCATTTCCCGGGACTCCAACTCCTACGAGCAGTACTTC. Its translation is CAISRDSNSYEQYF.

J is TRBJ2-5 and V is TRBV5-6; D gene unclear. Deletions cut 3 bases from V and 7 bases from J, with 16 bases between. Per the germline V gene, CDR1 is SGHDT and CDR2 is YYEEEE. The CDR3 extends over 14 amino acids. CDR3 sequence reads: CASSSLDQPGTQYF. The CDR3 nucleotides read TGTGCCAGCAGCTCGCTGGACCAACCGGGGACCCAGTACTTC.

This chain connects TRBV7-8 to TRBJ1-6; D is uncertain. Trimming took 1 base from V and 4 from J, leaving 14 bases between them. Germline CDR1 is SGHVS and CDR2 is FQNEAQ. This CDR3 is 17 amino acids long. The CDR3 loop is CASSLVPVGPYNSPLHF. CDR3 sequence (DNA): TGTGCCAGCAGCTTAGTTCCGGTAGGACCGTATAATTCACCCCTCCACTTT. Full variable domain (outside the CDR3, taken from reference TRBV7-8 and TRBJ1-6): GAGVSQSPRYKVAKRGQDVALRCDPISGHVSLFWYQQALGQGPEFLTYFQNEAQLDKSGLPSDRFFAERPEGSVSTLKIQRTQQEDSAVYLCASSLVPVGPYNSPLHFGNGTRLTVT.

This clone was found many times. V and J are TRBV12-3 or TRBV12-4 and TRBJ1-2, with no clear D. CDR3 length equals 13 residues. Trimming took off 5 bases at V and 7 bases at J, with 14 bases between the two ends. CDR3 loop: CASSPGRNRGYTF. For the CDR3, the DNA is TGTGCCAGCAGTCCTGGGCGGAACCGTGGCTACACCTTC.

In its sample, this clone was seen a few times. The same CDR3 also results from other DNA sequences found in this sample. V usage is TRBV27 and J usage is TRBJ1-6; D is ambiguous. CDR3 length: 12 residues. Germline CDR1 reads MNHEY; CDR2 reads SMNVEV (reference sequence). V shed 6 bases and J shed 9 bases, with 9 bases lying between them. CDR3 loop: CASSLGGSPLHF. The DNA for the CDR3 is TGTGCCAGCAGCCTGGGAGGTTCACCCCTCCACTTT.

The chain joins TRBV6-2 or TRBV6-3 to TRBJ2-5; TRBD2 aligns across 9 bases. Unmatched junction bases numbered 8, after V lost 2 bases and J lost 7 bases. From germline, CDR1 is MNHEY and CDR2 SVGEGT. CDR3 length equals 15 residues. The CDR3 loop reads CASSYSGGRGRTQYF. CDR3 nucleotides: TGTGCCAGCAGTTACAGTGGCGGGAGGGGGAGGACCCAGTACTTC.